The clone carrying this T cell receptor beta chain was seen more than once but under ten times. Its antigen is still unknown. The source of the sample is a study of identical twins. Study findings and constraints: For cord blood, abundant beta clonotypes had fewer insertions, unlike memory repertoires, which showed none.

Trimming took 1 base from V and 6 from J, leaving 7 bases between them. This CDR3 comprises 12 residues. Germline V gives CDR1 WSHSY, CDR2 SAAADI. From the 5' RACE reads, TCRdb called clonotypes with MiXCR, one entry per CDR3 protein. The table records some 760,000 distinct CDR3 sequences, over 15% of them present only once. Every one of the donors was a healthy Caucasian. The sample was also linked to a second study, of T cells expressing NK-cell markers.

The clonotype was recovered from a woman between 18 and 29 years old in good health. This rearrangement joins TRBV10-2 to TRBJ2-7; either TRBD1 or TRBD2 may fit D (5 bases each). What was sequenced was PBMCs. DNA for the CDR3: TGCGCCAGCAGTGAGTTGGGGACCGAGCAGTACTTC. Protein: CASSELGTEQYF.